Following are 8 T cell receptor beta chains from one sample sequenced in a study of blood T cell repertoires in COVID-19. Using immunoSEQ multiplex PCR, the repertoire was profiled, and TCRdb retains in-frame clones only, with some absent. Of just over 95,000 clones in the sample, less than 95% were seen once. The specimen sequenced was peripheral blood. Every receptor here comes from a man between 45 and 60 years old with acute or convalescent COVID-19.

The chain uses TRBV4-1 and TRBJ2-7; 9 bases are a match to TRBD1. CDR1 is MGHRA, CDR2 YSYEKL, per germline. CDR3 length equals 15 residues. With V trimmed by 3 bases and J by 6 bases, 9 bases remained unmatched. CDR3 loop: CASSQGGQGISEQYF. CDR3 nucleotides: TGCGCCAGCAGCCAGGGTGGACAGGGGATCTCCGAGCAGTACTTC.

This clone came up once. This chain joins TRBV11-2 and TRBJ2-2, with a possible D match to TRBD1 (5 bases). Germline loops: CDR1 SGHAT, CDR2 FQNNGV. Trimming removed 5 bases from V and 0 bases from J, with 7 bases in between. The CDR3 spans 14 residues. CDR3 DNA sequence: TGTGCCAGCAGCAAGACAGCGAACACCGGGGAGCTGTTTTTT. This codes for CASSKTANTGELFF.

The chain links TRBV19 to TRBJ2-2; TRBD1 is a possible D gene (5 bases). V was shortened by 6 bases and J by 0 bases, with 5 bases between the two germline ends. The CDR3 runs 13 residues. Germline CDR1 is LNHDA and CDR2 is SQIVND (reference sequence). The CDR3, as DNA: TGTGCCAGTAGACAGGCGAACACCGGGGAGCTGTTTTTT. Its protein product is CASRQANTGELFF.

Here the CDR3 reads CASSTTGTGLYVTQYF. The CDR3 coding sequence is TGTGCCAGCAGTACGACCGGGACAGGGCTTTACGTTACGCAGTATTTT. The chain combines TRBV5-6 with TRBJ2-3; 9 nucleotides match TRBD1. J was trimmed by 8 bases and V by 5 bases; bases with no gene match: 15. The CDR3 totals 16 residues. Germline values: CDR1 SGHDT, CDR2 YYEEEE.

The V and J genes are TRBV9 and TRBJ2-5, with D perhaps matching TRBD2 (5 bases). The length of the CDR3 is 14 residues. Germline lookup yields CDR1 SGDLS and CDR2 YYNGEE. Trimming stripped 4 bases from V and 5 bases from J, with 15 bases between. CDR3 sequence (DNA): TGTGCCAGCAGCACCGGGAACGGTTGGGAGACCCAGTACTTC. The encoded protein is CASSTGNGWETQYF.

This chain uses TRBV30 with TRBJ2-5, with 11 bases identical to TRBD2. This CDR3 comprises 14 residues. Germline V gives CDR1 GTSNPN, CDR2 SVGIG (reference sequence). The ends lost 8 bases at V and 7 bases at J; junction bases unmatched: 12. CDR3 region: CAGLLAGARGTQYF. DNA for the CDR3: TGTGCCGGACTACTAGCGGGGGCGCGGGGGACCCAGTACTTC.

CDR3 amino acids: CASSLTGLPTNEKLFF. DNA for the CDR3: TGCGCCAGCAGCTTGACGGGATTGCCGACTAATGAAAAACTGTTTTTT. V is TRBV5-1 and J is TRBJ1-4; D is uncertain. The CDR3 length is 16 residues. The V end was cut by 1 base, the J end by 2 bases, with 12 bases between. Germline V gives CDR1 SGHRS, CDR2 YFSETQ.

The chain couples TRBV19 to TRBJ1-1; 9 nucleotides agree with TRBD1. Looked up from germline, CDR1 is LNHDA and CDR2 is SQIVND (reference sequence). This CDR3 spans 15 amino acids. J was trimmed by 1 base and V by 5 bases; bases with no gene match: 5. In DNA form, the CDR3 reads TGTGCCAGTAGTGGACAGGGGCTACGGAACACTGAAGCTTTCTTT. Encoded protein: CASSGQGLRNTEAFF.